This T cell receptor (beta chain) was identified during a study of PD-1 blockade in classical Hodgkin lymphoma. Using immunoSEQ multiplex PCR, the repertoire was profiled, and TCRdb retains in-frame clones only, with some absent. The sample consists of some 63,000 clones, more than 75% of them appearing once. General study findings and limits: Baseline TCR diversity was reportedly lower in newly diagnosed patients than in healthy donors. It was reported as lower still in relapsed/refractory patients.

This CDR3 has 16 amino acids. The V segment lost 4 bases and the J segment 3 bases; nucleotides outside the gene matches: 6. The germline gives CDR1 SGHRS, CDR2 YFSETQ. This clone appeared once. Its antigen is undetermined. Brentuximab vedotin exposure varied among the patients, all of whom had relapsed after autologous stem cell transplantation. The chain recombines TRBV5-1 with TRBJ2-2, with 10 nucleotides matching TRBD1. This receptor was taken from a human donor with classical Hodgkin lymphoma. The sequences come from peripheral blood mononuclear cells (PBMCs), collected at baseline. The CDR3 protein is CASSRQDRGYTGELFF. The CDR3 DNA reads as TGCGCCAGCAGCAGACAGGACAGGGGGTACACCGGGGAGCTGTTTTTT. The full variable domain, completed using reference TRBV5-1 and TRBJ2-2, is KAGVTQTPRYLIKTRGQQVTLSCSPISGHRSVSWYQQTPGQGLQFLFEYFSETQRNKGNFPGRFSGRQFSNSRSEMNVSTLELGDSALYLCASSRQDRGYTGELFFGEGSRLTVL.